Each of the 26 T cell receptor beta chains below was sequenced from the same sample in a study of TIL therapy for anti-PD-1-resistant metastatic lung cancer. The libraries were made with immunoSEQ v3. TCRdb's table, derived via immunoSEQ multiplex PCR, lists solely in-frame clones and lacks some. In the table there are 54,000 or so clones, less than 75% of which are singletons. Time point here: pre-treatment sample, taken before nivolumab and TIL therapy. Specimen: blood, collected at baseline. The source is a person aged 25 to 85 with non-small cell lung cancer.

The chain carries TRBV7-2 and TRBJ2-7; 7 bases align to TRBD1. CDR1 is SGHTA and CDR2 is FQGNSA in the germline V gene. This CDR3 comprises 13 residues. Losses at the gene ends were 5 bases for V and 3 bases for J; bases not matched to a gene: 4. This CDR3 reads CASSEGQFYEQYF. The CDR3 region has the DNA TGTGCCAGCAGCGAGGGACAGTTCTACGAGCAGTACTTC.

The CDR3 nucleotides are TGTGCTAGTGGCGCCGATAGGACAGGGAGAGGGACCGGGGAGCTGTTTTTT. It is translated as CASGADRTGRGTGELFF. The rearrangement joins TRBV12-5 to TRBJ2-2, with TRBD1 matching 8 bases. V shed 6 bases, J shed 5 bases, and the junction held 14 bases outside the gene matches. The germline CDR1 and CDR2 sequences are LGHNT and FRNRAP. CDR3 length: 17 amino acids.

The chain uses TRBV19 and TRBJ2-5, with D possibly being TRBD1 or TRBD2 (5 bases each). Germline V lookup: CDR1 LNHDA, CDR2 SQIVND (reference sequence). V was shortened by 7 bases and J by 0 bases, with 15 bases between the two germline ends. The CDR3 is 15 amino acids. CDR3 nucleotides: TGTGCCAGTACCACAACGGGACGCTACCAAGAGACCCAGTACTTC. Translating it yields CASTTTGRYQETQYF.

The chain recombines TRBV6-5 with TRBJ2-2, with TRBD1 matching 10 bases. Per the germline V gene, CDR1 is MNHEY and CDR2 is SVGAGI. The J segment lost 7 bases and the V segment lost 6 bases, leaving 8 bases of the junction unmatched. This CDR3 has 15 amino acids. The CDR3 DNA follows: TGTGCCAGCAGGCGACAGGGGGCGAATGGCGGGGAGCTGTTTTTT. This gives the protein CASRRQGANGGELFF.

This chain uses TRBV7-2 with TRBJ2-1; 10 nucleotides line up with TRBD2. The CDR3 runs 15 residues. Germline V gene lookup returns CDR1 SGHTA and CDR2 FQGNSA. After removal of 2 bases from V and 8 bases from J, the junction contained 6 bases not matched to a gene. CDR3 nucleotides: TGTGCCAGCAGCTTATTTTCTAGCGGGAGCGATGAGCAGTTCTTC. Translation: CASSLFSSGSDEQFF.

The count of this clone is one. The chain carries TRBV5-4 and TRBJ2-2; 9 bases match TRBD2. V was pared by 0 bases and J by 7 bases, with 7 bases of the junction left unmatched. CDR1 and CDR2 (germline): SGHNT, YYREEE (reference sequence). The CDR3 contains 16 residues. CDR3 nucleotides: TGTGCCAGCAGCTTGGTTGCGGGGGGGCGTATCGGGGAGCTGTTTTTT. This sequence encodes CASSLVAGGRIGELFF.

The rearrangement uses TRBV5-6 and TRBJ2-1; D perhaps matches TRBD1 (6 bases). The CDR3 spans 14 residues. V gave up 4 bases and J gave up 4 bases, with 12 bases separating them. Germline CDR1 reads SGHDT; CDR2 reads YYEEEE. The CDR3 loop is CASSPQDSYNEQFF. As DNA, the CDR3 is TGTGCCAGCAGCCCACAGGACAGTTACAATGAGCAGTTCTTC.

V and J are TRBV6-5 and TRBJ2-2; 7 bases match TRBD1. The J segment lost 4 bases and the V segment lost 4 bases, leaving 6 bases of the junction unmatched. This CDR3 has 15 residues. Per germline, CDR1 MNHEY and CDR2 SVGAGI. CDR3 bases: TGTGCCAGCAGTTCCACGGGACAGACCACCGGGGAGCTGTTTTTT. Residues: CASSSTGQTTGELFF.

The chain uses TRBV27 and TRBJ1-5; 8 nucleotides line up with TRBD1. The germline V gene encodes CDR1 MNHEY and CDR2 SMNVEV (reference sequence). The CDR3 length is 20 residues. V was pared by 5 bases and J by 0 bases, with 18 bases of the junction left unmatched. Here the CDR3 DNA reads TGTGCCAGCAGTCAAAAACTGCTAAGGGACAGGACTTATAGCAATCAGCCCCAGCATTTT. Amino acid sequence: CASSQKLLRDRTYSNQPQHF.

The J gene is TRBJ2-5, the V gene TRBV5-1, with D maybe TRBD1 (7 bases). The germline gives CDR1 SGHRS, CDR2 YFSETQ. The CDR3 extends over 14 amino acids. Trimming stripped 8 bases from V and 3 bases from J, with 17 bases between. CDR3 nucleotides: TGCGCCAGTCGGGGGCTACAGGGGAAAGAGACCCAGTACTTC. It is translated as CASRGLQGKETQYF.

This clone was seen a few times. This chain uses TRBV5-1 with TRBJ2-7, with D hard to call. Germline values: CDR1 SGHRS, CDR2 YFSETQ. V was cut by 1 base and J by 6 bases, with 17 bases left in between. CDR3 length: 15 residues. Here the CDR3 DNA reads TGCGCCAGCAGCTTGTACCCTAGGTATAGTTCCGAGCAGTACTTC. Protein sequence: CASSLYPRYSSEQYF.

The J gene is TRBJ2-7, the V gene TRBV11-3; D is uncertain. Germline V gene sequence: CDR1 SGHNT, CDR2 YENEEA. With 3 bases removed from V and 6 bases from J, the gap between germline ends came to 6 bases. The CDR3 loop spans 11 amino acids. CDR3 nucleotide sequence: TGTGCCAGCAGCTTGCAGGTCGAGCAGTACTTC. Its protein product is CASSLQVEQYF.

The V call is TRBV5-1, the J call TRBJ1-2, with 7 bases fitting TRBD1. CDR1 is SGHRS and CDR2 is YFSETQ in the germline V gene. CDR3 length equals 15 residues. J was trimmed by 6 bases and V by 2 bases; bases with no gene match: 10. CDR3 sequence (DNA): TGCGCCAGCAGCTTAAGCCCGGGACAGATAAATGGCTACACCTTC. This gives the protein CASSLSPGQINGYTF.

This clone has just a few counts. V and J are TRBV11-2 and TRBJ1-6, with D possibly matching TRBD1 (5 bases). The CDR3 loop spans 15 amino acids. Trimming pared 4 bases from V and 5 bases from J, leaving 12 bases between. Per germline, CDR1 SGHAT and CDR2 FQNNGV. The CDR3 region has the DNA TGTGCCAGCAGCTACGAGGGACGGCATAATTCACCCCTCCACTTT. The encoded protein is CASSYEGRHNSPLHF.

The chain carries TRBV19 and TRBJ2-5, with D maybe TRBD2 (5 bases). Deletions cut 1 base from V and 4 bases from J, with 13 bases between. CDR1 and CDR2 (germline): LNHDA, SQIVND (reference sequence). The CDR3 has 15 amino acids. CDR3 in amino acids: CASSIGGGGGETQYF. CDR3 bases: TGTGCCAGTAGTATAGGGGGTGGAGGAGGAGAGACCCAGTACTTC.

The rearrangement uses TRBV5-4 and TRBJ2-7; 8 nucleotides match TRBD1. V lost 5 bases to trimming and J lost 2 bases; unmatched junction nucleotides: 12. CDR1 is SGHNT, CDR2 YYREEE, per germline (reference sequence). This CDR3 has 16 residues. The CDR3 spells CASRVSGTGSPYEQYF. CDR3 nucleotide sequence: TGTGCCAGCAGAGTCTCCGGGACAGGATCCCCCTACGAGCAGTACTTC.

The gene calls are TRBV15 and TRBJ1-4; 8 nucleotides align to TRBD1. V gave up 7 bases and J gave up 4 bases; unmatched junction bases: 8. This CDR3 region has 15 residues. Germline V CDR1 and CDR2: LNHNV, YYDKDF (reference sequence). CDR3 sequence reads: CATKNRDRSNEKLFF. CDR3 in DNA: TGTGCCACCAAAAACCGGGACAGGAGTAATGAAAAACTGTTTTTT.

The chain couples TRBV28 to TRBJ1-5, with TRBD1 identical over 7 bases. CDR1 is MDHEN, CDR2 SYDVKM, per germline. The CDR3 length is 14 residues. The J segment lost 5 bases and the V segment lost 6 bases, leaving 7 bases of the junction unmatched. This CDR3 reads CASRRGTAYQPQHF. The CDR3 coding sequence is TGTGCCAGCAGGCGGGGGACAGCCTATCAGCCCCAGCATTTT.

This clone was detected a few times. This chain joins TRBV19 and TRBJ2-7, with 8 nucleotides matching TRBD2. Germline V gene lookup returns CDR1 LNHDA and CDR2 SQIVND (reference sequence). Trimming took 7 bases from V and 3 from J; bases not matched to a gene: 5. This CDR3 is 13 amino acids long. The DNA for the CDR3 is TGTGCCAGTATCCCCGCGGGGGGCTACGAGCAGTACTTC. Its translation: CASIPAGGYEQYF.

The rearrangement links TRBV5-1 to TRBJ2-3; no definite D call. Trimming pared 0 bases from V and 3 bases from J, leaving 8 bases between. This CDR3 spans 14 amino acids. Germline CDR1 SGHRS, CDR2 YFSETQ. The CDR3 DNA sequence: TGCGCCAGCAGCTTGGGCGGCGTTACAGATACGCAGTATTTT. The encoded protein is CASSLGGVTDTQYF.

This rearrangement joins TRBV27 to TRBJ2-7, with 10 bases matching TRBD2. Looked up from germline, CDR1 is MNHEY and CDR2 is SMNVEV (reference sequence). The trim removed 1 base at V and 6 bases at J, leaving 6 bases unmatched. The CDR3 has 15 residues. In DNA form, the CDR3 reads TGTGCCAGCAGTTTATTACTAGCGGGGTTATCCGAGCAGTACTTC. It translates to CASSLLLAGLSEQYF.

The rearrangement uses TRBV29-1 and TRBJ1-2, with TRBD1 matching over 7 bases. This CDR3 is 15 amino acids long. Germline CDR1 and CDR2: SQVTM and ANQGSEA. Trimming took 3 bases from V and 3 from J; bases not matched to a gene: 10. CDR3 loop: CSVDLSQGQDYGYTF. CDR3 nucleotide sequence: TGCAGCGTTGACCTATCACAGGGGCAGGACTATGGCTACACCTTC.

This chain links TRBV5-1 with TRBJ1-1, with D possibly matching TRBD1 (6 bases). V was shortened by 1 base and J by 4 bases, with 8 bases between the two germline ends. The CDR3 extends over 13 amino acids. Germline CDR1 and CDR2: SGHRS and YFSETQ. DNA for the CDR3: TGCGCCAGCAGCTTGACAGGGAGCACTGAAGCTTTCTTT. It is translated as CASSLTGSTEAFF.

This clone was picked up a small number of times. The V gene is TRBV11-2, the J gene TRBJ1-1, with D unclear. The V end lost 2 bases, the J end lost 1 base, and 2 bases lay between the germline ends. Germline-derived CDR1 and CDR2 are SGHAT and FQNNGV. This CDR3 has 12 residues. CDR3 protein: CASSLQNTEAFF. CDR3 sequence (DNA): TGTGCCAGCAGCTTACAGAACACTGAAGCTTTCTTT.

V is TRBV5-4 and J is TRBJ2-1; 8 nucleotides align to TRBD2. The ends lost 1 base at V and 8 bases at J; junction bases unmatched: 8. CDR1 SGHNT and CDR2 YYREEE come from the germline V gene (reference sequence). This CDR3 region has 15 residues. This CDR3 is CASSLLAGGLHEQFF. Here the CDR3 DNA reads TGTGCCAGCAGCTTGCTGGCGGGGGGTCTTCATGAGCAGTTCTTC.

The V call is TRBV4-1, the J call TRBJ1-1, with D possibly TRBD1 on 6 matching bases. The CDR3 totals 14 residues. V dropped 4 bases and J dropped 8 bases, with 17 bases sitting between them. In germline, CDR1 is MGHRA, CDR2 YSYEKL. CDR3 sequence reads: CASSRGIGGVEAFF. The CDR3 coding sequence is TGCGCCAGCAGCCGAGGGATAGGGGGGGTCGAAGCTTTCTTT.